Presented here are 32 T cell receptor beta chains from one specimen sequenced in a study of OX40 agonist ivuxolimab in advanced cancers. Sequencing was performed with immunoSEQ multiplex PCR; in TCRdb, only in-frame clones are kept and a portion is missing. Here the sample spans some 70,000 clones, approximately 86% being singletons. The specimen comprised CD4+ or CD8+ T cells sorted from blood, sampled in a trial of the OX40 agonist ivuxolimab. The source is an adult with an advanced solid tumor such as melanoma, head and neck, liver or kidney cancer.

Only one count was recorded for this clone. The CDR3 sequence is CASSQPPGGSGGPTGELFF. CDR3 sequence (DNA): TGTGCCAGCAGCCAACCCCCGGGCGGTAGCGGGGGGCCCACCGGGGAGCTGTTTTTT. The V and J genes are TRBV4-2 and TRBJ2-2, with TRBD2 matching over 10 bases. This CDR3 is built from 19 residues. V dropped 2 bases and J dropped 4; count of bases not matched to a gene: 13. Germline-derived CDR1 and CDR2 are LGHNA and YNFKEQ.

The CDR3 loop reads CASRSRQVMNSPLHF. CDR3 sequence (DNA): TGTGCCAGCAGATCCAGACAGGTGATGAATTCACCCCTCCACTTT. V and J are TRBV27 and TRBJ1-6, with D possibly being TRBD1 (6 bases). V was shortened by 6 bases and J by 7 bases, with 16 bases between the two germline ends. CDR3 length: 15 amino acids. CDR1 MNHEY and CDR2 SMNVEV come from the germline V gene (reference sequence).

This chain joins TRBV4-2 and TRBJ1-2, with unresolved D. V was clipped by 5 bases and J by 2 bases, with 15 bases between them. There are 15 residues in the CDR3. Germline CDR1 and CDR2: LGHNA and YNFKEQ. The CDR3 DNA follows: TGTGCCAGCAGCTTAGGCGGTACAGCGAACTATGGCTACACCTTC. Amino acid sequence: CASSLGGTANYGYTF.

This chain joins TRBV7-9 and TRBJ2-5, with D unresolved. Germline CDR1 is SEHNR and CDR2 is FQNEAQ (reference sequence). CDR3 length: 13 amino acids. Between the trimmed V and J ends, which lost 3 bases and 5 bases, there was a span of 10 bases. This chain's CDR3 is CASSFASRETQYF. As DNA, the CDR3 is TGTGCCAGCAGCTTTGCGAGTAGGGAGACCCAGTACTTC.

Only one count was recorded for this clone. The chain combines TRBV7-8 with TRBJ1-2; perhaps TRBD1 as D (6 bases). Germline CDR1 is SGHVS and CDR2 is FQNEAQ. V shed 8 bases and J shed 3 bases, with 13 bases lying between them. This CDR3 has 13 residues. The CDR3 region has the DNA TGTGCCAGCGGCCCGGGGGGCGACTATGGCTACACCTTC. Its translation is CASGPGGDYGYTF.

The DNA for the CDR3 is TGTGCCAGCAGTGACCGGACAGGGCCCACTGAAGCTTTCTTT. It is translated as CASSDRTGPTEAFF. The V call is TRBV6-1, the J call TRBJ1-1, with 8 bases lining up with TRBD1. The CDR3 totals 14 residues. The germline V gene has CDR1 MNHNS and CDR2 SASEGT. V was pared by 3 bases and J by 4 bases, with 4 bases of the junction left unmatched.

CDR3 sequence: CASSYGEAGTQYF. The DNA for the CDR3 is TGTGCCAGCAGTTATGGGGAGGCCGGGACCCAGTACTTC. V is TRBV6-5 and J is TRBJ2-5; possibly TRBD2 for D (6 bases). The CDR3 length is 13 residues. The germline gives CDR1 MNHEY, CDR2 SVGAGI. Trimming removed 3 bases at V and 7 bases at J, with 12 bases between.

V and J are TRBV6-5 and TRBJ1-3; D might be TRBD1 (6 bases). The germline V gene has CDR1 MNHEY and CDR2 SVGAGI. The CDR3 length is 15 residues. The V end was cut by 6 bases, the J end by 1 base, with 13 bases between. CDR3: CASSLTGASGNTIYF. CDR3 coding DNA: TGTGCCAGCAGCTTGACAGGAGCATCTGGAAACACCATATATTTT.

This clone occurred once. This chain uses TRBV7-3 with TRBJ2-5; D ambiguous. The ends were cut back, 5 bases at V and 5 bases at J, with 9 bases in the middle. Germline lookup yields CDR1 SGHTA and CDR2 FQGTGA. This CDR3 spans 12 amino acids. The CDR3 coding sequence is TGTGCCAGCAGCCGCCTTGGGGAGACCCAGTACTTC. This encodes CASSRLGETQYF.

The gene calls are TRBV18 and TRBJ2-1; 9 nucleotides line up with TRBD1. Germline CDR1 KGHSH, CDR2 LQKENI. The CDR3 sequence is 16 residues long. V lost 1 base to trimming and J lost 9 bases; unmatched junction nucleotides: 10. The CDR3 spells CASSPHSGTGLPEQFF. DNA for the CDR3: TGTGCCAGCTCACCACATTCCGGGACAGGGCTTCCTGAGCAGTTCTTC.

The chain couples TRBV11-1 to TRBJ2-3; the D gene is possibly TRBD1 (5 bases). This CDR3 contains 13 residues. V gave up 5 bases and J gave up 6 bases, with 12 bases separating them. Germline assignment: CDR1 SGHAT and CDR2 FQDESV (reference sequence). This CDR3 reads CASSTGPSDTQYF. The CDR3 DNA reads TGTGCCAGCAGCACAGGACCCTCCGATACGCAGTATTTT.

The genes are TRBV7-2 and TRBJ1-5; weak D call: TRBD1 (5 bases). Trimming removed 0 bases from V and 4 bases from J, with 7 bases in between. The CDR3 contains 14 residues. Looked up from germline, CDR1 is SGHTA and CDR2 is FQGNSA. The CDR3 protein is CASSLAGVNQPQHF. The DNA of the CDR3 is TGTGCCAGCAGCTTAGCGGGGGTAAATCAGCCCCAGCATTTT.

The chain is built from TRBV5-5 and TRBJ2-5; D unresolved. The CDR3 spans 15 residues. V shed 3 bases and J shed 2 bases, with 14 bases lying between them. Germline V gives CDR1 SGHKS, CDR2 YYEKEE (reference sequence). DNA of the CDR3: TGTGCCAGCAGCTCCCTTGGGATAGTACAAGAGACCCAGTACTTC. It is translated as CASSSLGIVQETQYF.

This chain joins TRBV11-2 and TRBJ2-7; D is undetermined. Trimming removed 3 bases at V and 0 bases at J, with 9 bases between. The CDR3 runs to 14 residues. The germline CDR1 and CDR2 sequences are SGHAT and FQNNGV. The CDR3 bases are TGTGCCAGCAGCTTCCAGGTCCTCTCCTACGAGCAGTACTTC. Its protein is CASSFQVLSYEQYF. Looking up the rest from reference TRBV11-2 and TRBJ2-7 gives the full variable domain: EAGVAQSPRYKIIEKRQSVAFWCNPISGHATLYWYQQILGQGPKLLIQFQNNGVVDDSQLPKDRFSAERLKGVDSTLKIQPAKLEDSAVYLCASSFQVLSYEQYFGPGTRLTVT.

V is TRBV2 and J is TRBJ2-1; D is perhaps TRBD1 (7 bases). This CDR3 has 15 residues. Deletions cut 2 bases from V and 4 bases from J, with 12 bases between. The germline V gene encodes CDR1 SNHLY and CDR2 FYNNEI. The CDR3 DNA follows: TGTGCCAGCAGTGAAAGACAGGGAGGTTACAATGAGCAGTTCTTC. It specifies CASSERQGGYNEQFF.

The CDR3 reads CASSGQGASLSGYTF. DNA for the CDR3: TGTGCCAGCAGTGGACAGGGGGCGAGTCTGAGTGGCTACACCTTC. The chain combines TRBV7-9 with TRBJ1-2; 11 bases map to TRBD1. The CDR3 loop spans 15 amino acids. The germline CDR1 and CDR2 sequences are SEHNR and FQNEAQ (reference sequence). V lost 6 bases, J lost 7 bases, and 10 bases stayed unmatched.

This chain links TRBV29-1 with TRBJ1-2; TRBD1 might be the D (5 bases). The germline V gene has CDR1 SQVTM and CDR2 ANQGSEA. This CDR3 spans 13 amino acids. V lost 4 bases to trimming and J lost 4 bases, with 13 bases between them. The CDR3 loop reads CSVVAGGLYGYTF. Here the CDR3 DNA reads TGCAGCGTTGTTGCTGGGGGACTCTATGGCTACACCTTC.

This CDR3 is CASSRDGNTEAFF. The CDR3 DNA follows: TGCGCCAGCAGCCGGGACGGCAACACTGAAGCTTTCTTT. This chain joins TRBV4-3 and TRBJ1-1; D is perhaps TRBD1 (5 bases). The CDR3 covers 13 residues. Germline-derived CDR1 and CDR2 are LGHNA and YSLEER. Trimming pared 4 bases from V and 2 bases from J, leaving 8 bases between.

The genes are TRBV27 and TRBJ1-2; possibly TRBD1 for D (6 bases). Looked up from germline, CDR1 is MNHEY and CDR2 is SMNVEV (reference sequence). Deletions cut 0 bases from V and 2 bases from J, with 10 bases between. CDR3 length: 15 residues. In DNA form, the CDR3 reads TGTGCCAGCAGTTTATCGGCAGGGGTAAACTATGGCTACACCTTC. It yields the protein CASSLSAGVNYGYTF.

Of note for this clone: At one of its ends the junction is not consistent with the germline gene, which may arise from a read error. The V gene is TRBV28, the J gene TRBJ1-5, with D possibly matching TRBD1 (5 bases). Germline CDR1 and CDR2: MDHEN and SYDVKM. CDR3 length: 14 amino acids. The CDR3 coding sequence is TGTGCCAGCAGTCTATGGGGGAGCAATCAGCCCCAGCATTTT. Translated, it gives CASSLWGSNQPQHF.

The chain recombines TRBV19 with TRBJ2-5, with D maybe TRBD2 (5 bases). The CDR3 has 15 residues. Germline values: CDR1 LNHDA, CDR2 SQIVND (reference sequence). Trimming shortened V by 6 bases and J by 7 bases, and 21 bases separated the two germline ends. CDR3 DNA sequence: TGTGCCAGTAGGCGGACTTCTGGGTCCGAGGGGACCCAGTACTTC. Encoded protein: CASRRTSGSEGTQYF.

The CDR3 here is CAINVAGPRANEQFF. The CDR3 DNA follows: TGTGCCATCAATGTAGCGGGCCCCCGGGCCAATGAGCAGTTCTTC. The chain uses TRBV10-3 and TRBJ2-1, with 7 positions matching TRBD2. This CDR3 is built from 15 residues. The trim removed 7 bases at V and 6 bases at J, leaving 12 bases unmatched. Germline V gene lookup returns CDR1 ENHRY and CDR2 SYGVKD.

The V call is TRBV2, the J call TRBJ1-4, with D perhaps matching TRBD1 (5 bases). This CDR3 is built from 13 residues. V was trimmed by 8 bases and J by 7 bases, leaving 14 bases between them. Per germline, CDR1 SNHLY and CDR2 FYNNEI. CDR3 amino acids: CASLPGTSEKLFF. In DNA, the CDR3 is TGTGCCAGCCTTCCTGGGACGAGTGAAAAACTGTTTTTT.

The chain has TRBV6-5 and TRBJ2-5, with D perhaps matching TRBD2 (5 bases). The CDR3 is 11 residues long. Deletions cut 2 bases from V and 7 bases from J, with 5 bases between. CDR1 is MNHEY, CDR2 SVGAGI, per germline. CDR3 protein: CASSYSGTQYF. The CDR3 nucleotides read TGTGCCAGCAGTTACAGCGGGACCCAGTACTTC.

This clone was seen a few times. The chain recombines TRBV11-3 with TRBJ2-2; no clear D gene. Germline V lookup: CDR1 SGHNT, CDR2 YENEEA. V shed 2 bases and J shed 4 bases, with 11 bases lying between them. This CDR3 is 15 amino acids long. CDR3 sequence reads: CASSLRASGTGELFF. CDR3 nucleotides: TGTGCCAGCAGCTTAAGAGCTTCCGGCACCGGGGAGCTGTTTTTT.

V and J are TRBV9 and TRBJ2-2, with TRBD1 matching over 10 bases. The CDR3 has 15 residues. V lost 3 bases, J lost 5 bases, and 4 bases stayed unmatched. Germline V gene data show CDR1 as SGDLS and CDR2 as YYNGEE. This CDR3 is CASSAGTGETGELFF. The CDR3 DNA sequence: TGTGCCAGCAGCGCCGGGACAGGGGAGACCGGGGAGCTGTTTTTT.

In its sample, this clone was seen once. The chain carries TRBV15 and TRBJ2-1; D perhaps matches TRBD2 (5 bases). With 4 bases removed from V and 6 bases from J, the gap between germline ends came to 10 bases. Germline V gives CDR1 LNHNV, CDR2 YYDKDF (reference sequence). This CDR3 is 13 amino acids long. The CDR3 DNA reads TGTGCCACCAGCACTTGGACTTCCAATGAGCAGTTCTTC. Translation: CATSTWTSNEQFF.

The chain uses TRBV5-1 and TRBJ2-7; 8 bases fit TRBD1. V trimming: 0 bases; J trimming: 4 bases; junction bases outside the gene matches: 3. This CDR3 region has 14 residues. From germline, CDR1 is SGHRS and CDR2 YFSETQ. This chain's CDR3 is CASSLGGQGYEQYF. DNA of the CDR3: TGCGCCAGCAGCTTGGGTGGACAGGGATACGAGCAGTACTTC. Full variable domain (outside the CDR3, taken from reference TRBV5-1 and TRBJ2-7): KAGVTQTPRYLIKTRGQQVTLSCSPISGHRSVSWYQQTPGQGLQFLFEYFSETQRNKGNFPGRFSGRQFSNSRSEMNVSTLELGDSALYLCASSLGGQGYEQYFGPGTRLTVT.

This chain uses TRBV29-1 with TRBJ2-1; no definite D call. This CDR3 comprises 11 residues. Germline V gives CDR1 SQVTM, CDR2 ANQGSEA. With 6 bases removed from V and 8 bases from J, the gap between germline ends came to 11 bases. CDR3 in amino acids: CSVPLRYEQFF. The DNA for the CDR3 is TGCAGCGTACCCTTGCGATATGAGCAGTTCTTC.

A single count supports this clone. The chain carries TRBV27 and TRBJ2-5; 8 bases are a match to TRBD1. The length of the CDR3 is 16 residues. Germline CDR1 and CDR2: MNHEY and SMNVEV (reference sequence). J was trimmed by 4 bases and V by 4 bases; bases with no gene match: 11. This chain's CDR3 is CASSSRQGRGLETQYF. The DNA for the CDR3 is TGTGCCAGCAGTTCCAGACAGGGCAGGGGGCTAGAGACCCAGTACTTC.

CDR3 residues: CATSRQGATDTQYF. CDR3 DNA: TGTGCCACGTCACGGCAGGGGGCCACAGATACGCAGTATTTT. The chain carries TRBV25-1 and TRBJ2-3, with 8 bases aligning to TRBD1. Germline V gene data show CDR1 as MGHDK and CDR2 as SYGVNS. The CDR3 contains 14 residues. J gave up 2 bases and V 10 bases, and 8 bases lay outside the gene matches.

This sequence joins TRBV6-5 and TRBJ2-3, with 13 bases lining up with TRBD2. Trimming removed 6 bases from V and 6 bases from J; junction bases left unmatched: 6. The CDR3 contains 15 residues. Per the germline V gene, CDR1 is MNHEY and CDR2 is SVGAGI. The CDR3 protein is CASSRTSGSWDTQYF. In DNA form, the CDR3 reads TGTGCCAGCAGCAGGACTAGCGGGAGTTGGGATACGCAGTATTTT.